Each of the 10 T cell receptor beta chains below was sequenced from the same sample in a study of blood T cell repertoires in COVID-19. Method: immunoSEQ multiplex PCR; TCRdb's copy keeps in-frame clones and lacks some. This table has more than 200,000 clones, about 87% appearing once. The specimen sequenced was PBMCs or T cells enriched from blood (not recorded which). Receptors were obtained from a woman aged 45-65 years who had recovered from COVID-19.

The chain is built from TRBV18 and TRBJ1-5; the D is unclear. V shed 5 bases and J shed 5 bases, with 16 bases lying between them. Germline V gene data show CDR1 as KGHSH and CDR2 as LQKENI. The length of the CDR3 is 15 residues. The CDR3 loop is CASSSLSGSHQPQHF. DNA for the CDR3: TGTGCCAGCTCATCGTTATCCGGGAGCCATCAGCCCCAGCATTTT.

The genes are TRBV4-2 and TRBJ1-5; 8 bases match TRBD1. The CDR3 is 16 amino acids. The trim removed 2 bases at V and 6 bases at J, leaving 9 bases unmatched. CDR1 and CDR2 from the germline V gene are LGHNA and YNFKEQ. CDR3 DNA sequence: TGTGCCAGCAGCCAATGGACAGGGTTAGATAGTCAGCCCCAGCATTTT. This codes for CASSQWTGLDSQPQHF.

This clone has just one count. The V gene is TRBV6-1, the J gene TRBJ2-7, with D possibly being TRBD1 (6 bases). Germline assignment: CDR1 MNHNS and CDR2 SASEGT. The CDR3 has 15 amino acids. V was pared by 0 bases and J by 1 base, with 10 bases between. This CDR3 reads CASSEAKTGSYEQYF. The CDR3 bases are TGTGCCAGCAGTGAAGCAAAAACAGGGTCCTACGAGCAGTACTTC.

This chain uses TRBV19 with TRBJ1-1; D may be TRBD1 (5 bases). Germline CDR1 LNHDA, CDR2 SQIVND (reference sequence). The germline V and J ends were trimmed by 6 bases and 3 bases, with 11 bases remaining between them. The CDR3 is 13 residues long. The CDR3 DNA sequence: TGTGCCAGTAGCAGGGAGGAGTACACTGAAGCTTTCTTT. Translation: CASSREEYTEAFF. Combining the CDR3 with reference TRBV19 and TRBJ1-1 gives the whole variable domain DGGITQSPKYLFRKEGQNVTLSCEQNLNHDAMYWYRQDPGQGLRLIYYSQIVNDFQKGDIAEGYSVSREKKESFPLTVTSAQKNPTAFYLCASSREEYTEAFFGQGTRLTVV.

J is TRBJ1-2 and V is TRBV4-2, with 9 bases fitting TRBD1. This CDR3 contains 12 residues. V gave up 7 bases and J gave up 11 bases; unmatched junction bases: 8. The germline V gene encodes CDR1 LGHNA and CDR2 YNFKEQ. DNA of the CDR3: TGTGCCAGCACCCGGGGACAGGGAAGGTACACCTTC. Translation: CASTRGQGRYTF.

The chain combines TRBV11-2 with TRBJ2-2, with unresolved D. Germline V gene sequence: CDR1 SGHAT, CDR2 FQNNGV. This CDR3 region has 11 residues. V shed 5 bases and J shed 6 bases, with 4 bases lying between them. The CDR3 nucleotides read TGTGCCAGCAGCCGGTCCGGGGAGCTGTTTTTT. The encoded protein is CASSRSGELFF. Drawing the rest from reference TRBV11-2 and TRBJ2-2, the complete variable domain is EAGVAQSPRYKIIEKRQSVAFWCNPISGHATLYWYQQILGQGPKLLIQFQNNGVVDDSQLPKDRFSAERLKGVDSTLKIQPAKLEDSAVYLCASSRSGELFFGEGSRLTVL.

This chain uses TRBV28 with TRBJ1-1; TRBD1 might be the D (6 bases). V gave up 5 bases and J gave up 1 base, with 14 bases separating them. The CDR3 runs to 15 residues. The germline V gene encodes CDR1 MDHEN and CDR2 SYDVKM. CDR3 bases: TGTGCCAGCAGTCTCCGGGACATAAGGAACACTGAAGCTTTCTTT. It encodes CASSLRDIRNTEAFF. Complete variable domain (other parts from reference TRBV28 and TRBJ1-1): DVKVTQSSRYLVKRTGEKVFLECVQDMDHENMFWYRQDPGLGLRLIYFSYDVKMKEKGDIPEGYSVSREKKERFSLILESASTNQTSMYLCASSLRDIRNTEAFFGQGTRLTVV.

J is TRBJ1-2 and V is TRBV5-4, with 7 bases lining up with TRBD1. The CDR3 runs to 13 residues. V was pared by 1 base and J by 7 bases, with 4 bases of the junction left unmatched. The germline V gene has CDR1 SGHNT and CDR2 YYREEE (reference sequence). The CDR3 here is CASSLLQGFGYTF. Written as DNA, the CDR3 is TGTGCCAGCAGCTTGCTACAGGGGTTTGGCTACACCTTC.

The V gene is TRBV6-5, the J gene TRBJ2-7, with TRBD2 identical over 10 bases. With 7 bases clipped from V and 2 bases from J, the junction kept 8 bases outside the gene matches. The CDR3 is 15 residues long. The germline V gene encodes CDR1 MNHEY and CDR2 SVGAGI. The CDR3 here is CASILGTSETYEQYF. The CDR3 nucleotides are TGTGCCAGCATTCTAGGGACTAGCGAGACCTACGAGCAGTACTTC.

The rearrangement links TRBV4-1 to TRBJ2-3, with 9 positions matching TRBD2. This CDR3 has 19 residues. V was clipped by 6 bases and J by 4 bases; unmatched bases: 20. The germline V gene encodes CDR1 MGHRA and CDR2 YSYEKL. The CDR3 sequence: CASRPGPMESSGRPDTQYF. Written as DNA, the CDR3 is TGCGCCAGCAGACCCGGCCCGATGGAAAGTAGCGGGAGACCAGATACGCAGTATTTT.